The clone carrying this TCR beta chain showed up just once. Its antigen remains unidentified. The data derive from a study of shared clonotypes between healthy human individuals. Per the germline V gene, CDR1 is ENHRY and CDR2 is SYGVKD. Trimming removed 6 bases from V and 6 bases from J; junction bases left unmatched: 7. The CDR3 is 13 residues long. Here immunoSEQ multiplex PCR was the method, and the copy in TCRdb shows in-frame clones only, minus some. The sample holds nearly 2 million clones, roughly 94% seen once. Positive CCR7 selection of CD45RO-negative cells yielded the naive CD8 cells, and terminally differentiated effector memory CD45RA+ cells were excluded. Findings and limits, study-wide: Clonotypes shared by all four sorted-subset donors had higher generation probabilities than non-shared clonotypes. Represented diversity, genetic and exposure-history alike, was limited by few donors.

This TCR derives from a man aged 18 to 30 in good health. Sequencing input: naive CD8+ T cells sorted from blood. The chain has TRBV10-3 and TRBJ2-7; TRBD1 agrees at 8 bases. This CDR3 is CAIRPTGDGEQYF. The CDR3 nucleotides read TGTGCCATCAGGCCGACAGGGGACGGCGAGCAGTACTTC.